This TCR beta chain was recovered during a study of T cell responses to AZD1222 COVID-19 vaccine. Study at large: Pooling was applied to second doses at about 4 or about 12 weeks.

This CDR3 has 15 amino acids. In germline, CDR1 is GTSNPN, CDR2 SVGIG (reference sequence). V dropped 3 bases and J dropped 4; count of bases not matched to a gene: 10. Points from the study as a whole: Only after the peak T cell response were repertoires sampled. Seropositive status at baseline applied to only six AZD1222 recipients. Clonal diversity was possibly underestimated, and white British individuals and females predominated among donors.

Concerning this clone: Its antigen is unidentified.

Profiling relied on immunoSEQ multiplex PCR, and the TCRdb table lists in-frame clones only, not all of them. The sample carries some 160,000 clones, 75% to 95% recorded once. V usage is TRBV30 and J usage is TRBJ2-7; 9 nucleotides line up with TRBD2. The input for sequencing was peripheral blood, taken on day 0 of AZD1222 vaccination. This clonotype was obtained from an adult in good health. In DNA form, the CDR3 reads TGTGCCTGGAGAGACACCGGGACTAGCCCTTACGAGCAGTACTTC. It specifies CAWRDTGTSPYEQYF.